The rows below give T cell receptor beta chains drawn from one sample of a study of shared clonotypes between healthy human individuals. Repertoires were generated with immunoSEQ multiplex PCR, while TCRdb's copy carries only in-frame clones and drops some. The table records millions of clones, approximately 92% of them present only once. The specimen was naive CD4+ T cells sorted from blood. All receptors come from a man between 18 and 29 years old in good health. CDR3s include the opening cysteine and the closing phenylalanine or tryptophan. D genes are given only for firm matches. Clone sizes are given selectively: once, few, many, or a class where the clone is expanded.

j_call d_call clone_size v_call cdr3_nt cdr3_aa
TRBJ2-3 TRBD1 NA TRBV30 TGTGCCTGGAGTCCCGGGACAGGGGGCCAAGCGGATACGCAGTATTTT CAWSPGTGGQADTQYF
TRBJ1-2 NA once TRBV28 TGTGCCAGCAGTTTCGGGGTAGTTGCCTATGGCTACACCTTC CASSFGVVAYGYTF
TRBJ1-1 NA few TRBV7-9 TGTGCCAGCAGCTTTTGGAAGACAGAGAACACTGAAGCTTTCTTT CASSFWKTENTEAFF
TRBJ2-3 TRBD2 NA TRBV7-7 TGTGCTAGCAGCTTTGGGACGGGAGGAACAGATACGCAGTATTTT CASSFGTGGTDTQYF
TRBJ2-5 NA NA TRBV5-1 TGCGCCAGCCGACTTGGGCAGGACTATACGGCAAACCTAGAGACCCAGTACTTC CASRLGQDYTANLETQYF
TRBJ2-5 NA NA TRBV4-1 TGCGCCAGCAGTCGGACGGTGGTAGGGCAAGAGACCCAGTACTTC CASSRTVVGQETQYF
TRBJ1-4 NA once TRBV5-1 TGCGCCAGCAGCTTAGGGGGGCTAAATGAAAAACTGTTTTTT CASSLGGLNEKLFF
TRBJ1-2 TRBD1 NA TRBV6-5 TGTGCCAGCAGTCTGGACAGGGAGGGCTATGGCTACACCTTC CASSLDREGYGYTF
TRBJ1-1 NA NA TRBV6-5 TGTGCCAGTAACACTCTTGGACCTTCGGGCACTGAAGCTTTCTTT CASNTLGPSGTEAFF
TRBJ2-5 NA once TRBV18 TGTGCCAGCTCACCCACAGGGAATCAAGAGACCCAGTACTTC CASSPTGNQETQYF
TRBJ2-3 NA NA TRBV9 TGTGCCAGCAGCGTAGTGGGCCAGGCAGATACGCAGTATTTT CASSVVGQADTQYF